These 10 T cell receptor beta chains were sequenced from one sample in a study of T cell responses to AZD1222 COVID-19 vaccine. Produced via immunoSEQ multiplex PCR; TCRdb's table is partial and in-frame only. This sample carries 75,000 to 95,000 clones, about 85% of them seen once, and the ten largest clones take about 4.5%. This material consisted of peripheral blood, taken 28 days after the second AZD1222 dose. These receptor sequences come from an adult who received the AZD1222 COVID-19 vaccine.

This clone appeared a single time. The chain has TRBV10-3 and TRBJ1-5, with D possibly TRBD1 on 6 matching bases. The CDR3 length is 14 residues. V dropped 6 bases and J dropped 0 bases, with 9 bases sitting between them. The germline V gene encodes CDR1 ENHRY and CDR2 SYGVKD. CDR3 sequence (DNA): TGTGCCATCAGGGGGGCAAGTAGCAATCAGCCCCAGCATTTT. This encodes CAIRGASSNQPQHF.

About this clone itself: This CDR3 is also generated by other DNA sequences in the sample. This chain joins TRBV7-9 and TRBJ1-5, with unresolved D. Trimming pared 1 base from V and 0 bases from J, leaving 4 bases between. This CDR3 region has 14 residues. Germline CDR1 is SEHNR and CDR2 is FQNEAQ (reference sequence). The CDR3 protein is CASSLEGSNQPQHF. The CDR3 bases are TGTGCCAGCAGCTTAGAGGGTAGCAATCAGCCCCAGCATTTT. Drawing the rest from reference TRBV7-9 and TRBJ1-5, the complete variable domain is DTGVSQNPRHKITKRGQNVTFRCDPISEHNRLYWYRQTLGQGPEFLTYFQNEAQLEKSRLLSDRFSAERPKGSFSTLEIQRTEQGDSAMYLCASSLEGSNQPQHFGDGTRLSIL.

This chain connects TRBV7-3 to TRBJ1-6, with 9 bases matching TRBD1. In germline, CDR1 is SGHTA, CDR2 FQGTGA. CDR3 size: 20 residues. V shed 6 bases, J shed 8 bases, and the junction held 23 bases outside the gene matches. CDR3 bases: TGTGCCAGCAGTTCTCCGGGACAGGGAATTGTTTTGGCCCTCTATTCACCCCTCCACTTT. Translation: CASSSPGQGIVLALYSPLHF.

V usage is TRBV19 and J usage is TRBJ2-1, with 8 bases aligning to TRBD1. This CDR3 comprises 15 residues. Germline CDR1 is LNHDA and CDR2 is SQIVND (reference sequence). V was clipped by 10 bases and J by 7 bases; unmatched bases: 15. The CDR3 sequence: CATNPPTGTGNEQFF. The DNA of the CDR3 is TGTGCCACCAACCCCCCGACCGGGACAGGAAATGAGCAGTTCTTC. The full variable domain, its missing parts supplied by reference TRBV19 and TRBJ2-1, is DGGITQSPKYLFRKEGQNVTLSCEQNLNHDAMYWYRQDPGQGLRLIYYSQIVNDFQKGDIAEGYSVSREKKESFPLTVTSAQKNPTAFYLCATNPPTGTGNEQFFGPGTRLTVL.

This clone was seen a single time. The chain has TRBV18 and TRBJ2-1, with 7 bases fitting TRBD2. Trimming removed 7 bases from V and 2 bases from J; junction bases left unmatched: 14. The CDR3 runs to 17 residues. Germline V gene sequence: CDR1 KGHSH, CDR2 LQKENI. The DNA of the CDR3 is TGTGCCAGCTTCCCTGAGGTCGGGAGGCCAACCTACAATGAGCAGTTCTTC. This encodes CASFPEVGRPTYNEQFF.

The chain has TRBV5-4 and TRBJ1-6, with D maybe TRBD1 (6 bases). With 7 bases removed from V and 7 bases from J, the gap between germline ends came to 18 bases. This CDR3 has 15 residues. Per germline, CDR1 SGHNT and CDR2 YYREEE (reference sequence). In DNA form, the CDR3 reads TGTGCCAGCCACCTGGGGGGGGCAGAGAATTCACCCCTCCACTTT. Its protein is CASHLGGAENSPLHF.

The rearrangement links TRBV19 to TRBJ2-1; 10 bases align to TRBD2. CDR3 length: 17 amino acids. Losses at the gene ends were 5 bases for V and 0 bases for J; bases not matched to a gene: 7. CDR1 LNHDA and CDR2 SQIVND come from the germline V gene (reference sequence). CDR3 coding DNA: TGTGCCAGTAGTCTCCTAGCGGGAGAGGTCTCCTACAATGAGCAGTTCTTC. It codes for CASSLLAGEVSYNEQFF. Variable domain in full (rest from reference TRBV19 and TRBJ2-1): DGGITQSPKYLFRKEGQNVTLSCEQNLNHDAMYWYRQDPGQGLRLIYYSQIVNDFQKGDIAEGYSVSREKKESFPLTVTSAQKNPTAFYLCASSLLAGEVSYNEQFFGPGTRLTVL.

This rearrangement joins TRBV28 to TRBJ2-2, with 11 bases aligning to TRBD2. The CDR3 sequence is 17 residues long. CDR1 is MDHEN, CDR2 SYDVKM, per germline. Losses at the gene ends were 2 bases for V and 7 bases for J; bases not matched to a gene: 9. The CDR3 protein is CASSLGRLAGKIGELFF. CDR3 DNA sequence: TGTGCCAGCAGTTTAGGTAGACTAGCGGGAAAAATCGGGGAGCTGTTTTTT. The whole variable domain, remainder taken from reference TRBV28 and TRBJ2-2, is DVKVTQSSRYLVKRTGEKVFLECVQDMDHENMFWYRQDPGLGLRLIYFSYDVKMKEKGDIPEGYSVSREKKERFSLILESASTNQTSMYLCASSLGRLAGKIGELFFGEGSRLTVL.

This clone was counted once. This sequence joins TRBV9 and TRBJ2-7; no clear D gene. Trimming stripped 0 bases from V and 3 bases from J, with 10 bases between. The germline V gene has CDR1 SGDLS and CDR2 YYNGEE. This CDR3 is built from 14 residues. The CDR3 bases are TGTGCCAGCAGCGTAGGGGTAGTGGGCTACGAGCAGTACTTC. Translation: CASSVGVVGYEQYF.

The CDR3 protein is CASSVVSGAGETQYF. The CDR3 DNA reads TGTGCCAGCAGCGTAGTGTCGGGGGCCGGAGAGACCCAGTACTTC. This rearrangement joins TRBV9 to TRBJ2-5; D could derive from TRBD1 or TRBD2 (6 bases each). Germline loops: CDR1 SGDLS, CDR2 YYNGEE. Between the trimmed V and J ends, which lost 0 bases and 4 bases, there was a span of 13 bases. This CDR3 spans 15 amino acids.